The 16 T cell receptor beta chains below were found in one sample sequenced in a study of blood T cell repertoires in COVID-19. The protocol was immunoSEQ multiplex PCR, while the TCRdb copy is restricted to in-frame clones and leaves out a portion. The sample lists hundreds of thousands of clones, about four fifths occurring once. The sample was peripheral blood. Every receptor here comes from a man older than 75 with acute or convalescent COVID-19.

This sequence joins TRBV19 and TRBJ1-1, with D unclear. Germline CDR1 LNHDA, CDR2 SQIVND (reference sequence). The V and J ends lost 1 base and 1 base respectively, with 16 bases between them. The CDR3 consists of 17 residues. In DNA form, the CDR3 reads TGTGCCAGTAGTATAGCCTCTTTGGGAGAACCGAACACTGAAGCTTTCTTT. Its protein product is CASSIASLGEPNTEAFF. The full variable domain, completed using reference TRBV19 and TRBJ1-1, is DGGITQSPKYLFRKEGQNVTLSCEQNLNHDAMYWYRQDPGQGLRLIYYSQIVNDFQKGDIAEGYSVSREKKESFPLTVTSAQKNPTAFYLCASSIASLGEPNTEAFFGQGTRLTVV.

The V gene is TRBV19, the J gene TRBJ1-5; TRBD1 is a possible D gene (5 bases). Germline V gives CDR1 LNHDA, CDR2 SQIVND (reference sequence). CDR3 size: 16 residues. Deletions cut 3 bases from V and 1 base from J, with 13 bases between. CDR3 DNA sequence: TGTGCCAGTAGTATCCCCTTCCAGGGAAGCAATCAGCCCCAGCATTTT. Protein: CASSIPFQGSNQPQHF.

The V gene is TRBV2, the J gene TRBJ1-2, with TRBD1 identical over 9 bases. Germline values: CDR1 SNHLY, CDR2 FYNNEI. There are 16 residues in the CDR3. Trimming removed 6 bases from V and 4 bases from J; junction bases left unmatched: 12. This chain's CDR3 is CASRHRPGQGSYGYTF. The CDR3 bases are TGTGCCAGCAGACACAGACCGGGACAGGGTTCCTATGGCTACACCTTC.

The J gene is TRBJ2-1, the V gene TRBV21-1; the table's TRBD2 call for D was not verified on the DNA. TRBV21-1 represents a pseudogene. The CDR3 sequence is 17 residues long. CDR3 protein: CASSKGPGGRSYNEQFF. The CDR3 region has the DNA TGTGCCAGCAGCAAAGGCCCCGGCGGCCGGTCGTACAATGAGCAGTTCTTC.

This CDR3 reads CASRLRGSGNTIYF. Written as DNA, the CDR3 is TGTGCCAGCAGGCTAAGGGGGTCTGGAAACACCATATATTTT. The chain employs TRBV2 and TRBJ1-3; D perhaps matches TRBD1 (6 bases). The length of the CDR3 is 14 residues. Per the germline V gene, CDR1 is SNHLY and CDR2 is FYNNEI. The V and J ends lost 6 bases and 1 base respectively, with 10 bases between them.

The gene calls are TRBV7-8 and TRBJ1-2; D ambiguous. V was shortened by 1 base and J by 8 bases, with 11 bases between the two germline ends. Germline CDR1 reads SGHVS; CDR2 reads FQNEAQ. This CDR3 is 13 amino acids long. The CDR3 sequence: CASSLGFSGGYTF. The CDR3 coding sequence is TGTGCCAGCAGCTTAGGGTTCAGCGGAGGCTACACCTTC.

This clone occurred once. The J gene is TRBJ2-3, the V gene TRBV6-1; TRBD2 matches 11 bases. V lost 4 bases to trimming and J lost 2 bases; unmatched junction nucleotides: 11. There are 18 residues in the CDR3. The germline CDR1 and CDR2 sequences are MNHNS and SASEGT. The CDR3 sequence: CASSVTGLAGGTTDTQYF. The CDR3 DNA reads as TGTGCCAGCAGTGTAACAGGGCTAGCGGGAGGTACCACAGATACGCAGTATTTT.

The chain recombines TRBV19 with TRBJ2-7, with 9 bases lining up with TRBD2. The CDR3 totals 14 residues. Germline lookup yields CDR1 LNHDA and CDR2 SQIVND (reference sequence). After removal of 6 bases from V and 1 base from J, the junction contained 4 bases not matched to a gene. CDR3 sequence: CASRLAGDSYEQYF. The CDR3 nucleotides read TGTGCCAGTAGGTTAGCGGGGGATTCCTACGAGCAGTACTTC.

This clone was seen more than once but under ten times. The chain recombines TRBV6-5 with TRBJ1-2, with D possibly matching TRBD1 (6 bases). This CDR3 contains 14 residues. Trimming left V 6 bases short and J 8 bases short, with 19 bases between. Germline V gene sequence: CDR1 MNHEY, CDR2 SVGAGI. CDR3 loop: CASRPRGVDRGYTF. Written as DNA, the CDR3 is TGTGCCAGCAGGCCCAGGGGAGTTGATCGAGGCTACACCTTC.

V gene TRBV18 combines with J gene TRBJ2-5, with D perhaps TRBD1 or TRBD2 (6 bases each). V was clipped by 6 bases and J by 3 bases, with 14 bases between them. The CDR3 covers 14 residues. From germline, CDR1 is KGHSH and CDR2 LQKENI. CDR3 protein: CASSPGEEKETQYF. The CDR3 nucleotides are TGTGCCAGCTCGCCAGGGGAGGAGAAAGAGACCCAGTACTTC. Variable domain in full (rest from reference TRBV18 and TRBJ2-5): NAGVMQNPRHLVRRRGQEARLRCSPMKGHSHVYWYRQLPEEGLKFMVYLQKENIIDESGMPKERFSAEFPKEGPSILRIQQVVRGDSAAYFCASSPGEEKETQYFGPGTRLLVL.

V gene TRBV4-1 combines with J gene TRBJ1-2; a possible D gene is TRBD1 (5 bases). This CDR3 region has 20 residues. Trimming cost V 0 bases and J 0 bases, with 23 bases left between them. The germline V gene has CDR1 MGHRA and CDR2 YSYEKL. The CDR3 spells CASSQDIGLGVGSANYGYTF. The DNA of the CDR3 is TGCGCCAGCAGCCAAGATATTGGGTTAGGGGTGGGTTCAGCTAACTATGGCTACACCTTC.

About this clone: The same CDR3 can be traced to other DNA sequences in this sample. CDR3 DNA: TGCGCCAGCAGCTTAGCAGGGGGCAGCTACGAGCAGTACTTC. Its protein is CASSLAGGSYEQYF. The gene calls are TRBV5-1 and TRBJ2-7; the match to TRBD1 covers 8 bases. Germline CDR1 SGHRS, CDR2 YFSETQ. The ends lost 2 bases at V and 3 bases at J; junction bases unmatched: 4. The CDR3 contains 14 residues.

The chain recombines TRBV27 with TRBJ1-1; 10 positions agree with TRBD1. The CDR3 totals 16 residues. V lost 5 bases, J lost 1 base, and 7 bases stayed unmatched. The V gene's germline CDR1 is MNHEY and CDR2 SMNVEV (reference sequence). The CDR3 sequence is CASSTPGQGPNTEAFF. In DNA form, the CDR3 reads TGTGCCAGCAGTACCCCGGGACAGGGGCCGAACACTGAAGCTTTCTTT.

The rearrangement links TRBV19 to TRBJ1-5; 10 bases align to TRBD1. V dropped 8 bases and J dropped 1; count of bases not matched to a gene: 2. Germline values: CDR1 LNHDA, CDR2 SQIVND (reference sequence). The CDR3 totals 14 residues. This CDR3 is CASGTGVSNQPQHF. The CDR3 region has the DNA TGTGCCAGTGGGACAGGGGTGAGCAATCAGCCCCAGCATTTT.

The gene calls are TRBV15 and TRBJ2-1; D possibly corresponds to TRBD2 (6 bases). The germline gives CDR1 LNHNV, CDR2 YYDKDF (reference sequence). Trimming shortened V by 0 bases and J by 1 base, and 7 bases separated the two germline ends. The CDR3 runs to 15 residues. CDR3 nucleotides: TGTGCCACCAGCAGAGATAGCGGATCCTACAATGAGCAGTTCTTC. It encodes CATSRDSGSYNEQFF. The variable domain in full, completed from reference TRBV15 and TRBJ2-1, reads DAMVIQNPRYQVTQFGKPVTLSCSQTLNHNVMYWYQQKSSQAPKLLFHYYDKDFNNEADTPDNFQSRRPNTSFCFLDIRSPGLGDTAMYLCATSRDSGSYNEQFFGPGTRLTVL.

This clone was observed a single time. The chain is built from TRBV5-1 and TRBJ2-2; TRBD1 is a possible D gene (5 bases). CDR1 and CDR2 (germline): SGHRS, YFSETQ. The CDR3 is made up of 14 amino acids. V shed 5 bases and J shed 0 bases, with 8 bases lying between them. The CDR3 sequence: CASRVRANTGELFF. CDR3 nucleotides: TGCGCCAGCAGGGTCAGGGCGAACACCGGGGAGCTGTTTTTT.